This record covers a single T cell receptor (beta chain). Its antigen is unknown. These data are taken from a study of PD-1 blockade in classical Hodgkin lymphoma. Findings of the study overall: A reduction in baseline TCR diversity was reportedly seen in newly diagnosed patients relative to healthy donors. Exclusion was the outcome for patients who began nivolumab under 1 year after ASCT. In CD4+ cells, TCR diversity went up significantly by C4D1, but in CD8+ cells it did not.

Indicated time point: cycle 4 day 1 (C4D1), after more than 5 weeks of nivolumab. Autologous stem cell transplantation was followed by relapse in every patient, and brentuximab vedotin exposure varied. Patients had relapsed/refractory classical Hodgkin lymphoma with complete response, partial response or progressive disease as best response. The germline gives CDR1 MNHEY, CDR2 SVGAGI. V gave up 5 bases and J gave up 2 bases; unmatched junction bases: 8. The CDR3 length is 15 residues. The repertoire was sequenced with immunoSEQ multiplex PCR; TCRdb's copy has only in-frame clones and lacks some. This sample has over 80,000 clones, with just under 80% found just once.

The clonotype originates from a human donor with classical Hodgkin lymphoma. The rearrangement links TRBV6-5 to TRBJ2-5, with 7 bases that match TRBD1. The input for sequencing was peripheral blood mononuclear cells (PBMCs), taken before the fourth cycle of nivolumab. CDR3 loop: CASSLGQAPQETQYF. In DNA, the CDR3 is TGTGCCAGCAGTCTCGGACAGGCGCCTCAAGAGACCCAGTACTTC.